This is a list of T cell receptor beta chains from one sample in a study of identical twins. One entry per CDR3 protein results from TCRdb running MiXCR on the 5' RACE reads. The sample has around 1.7 million distinct CDR3 sequences, under 35% seen once. The sample comprised cord blood. The receptors stem from a newborn girl in good health. The CDR3 runs from the conserved cysteine through the conserved F or W. Fields, in order: CDR3 length, V gene, J gene, CDR3 protein.

>15|TRBV3-1|TRBJ2-3
CASSGGLANTDTQYF
>15|TRBV6-1|TRBJ1-2
CASSPRIQGFHGYTF
>15|TRBV7-9|TRBJ1-4
CASSHEDTFNEKLFF
>18|TRBV4-2|TRBJ2-1
CASSQDAFEGYSYNEQFF
>15|TRBV27|NA
CASTTRGLPQETQYF
>13|TRBV5-1|TRBJ1-4
CASSLAENEKLFF
>15|TRBV3-1|TRBJ2-1
CASSQSGYSYNEQFF
>14|TRBV7-9|TRBJ1-2
CASSSRTGGYGYTF
>15|TRBV28|TRBJ2-1
CASRPMIGGRAKQFF
>16|TRBV6-2/TRBV6-3|TRBJ2-1
CASSAVGRANYNEQFF
>15|TRBV6-6|TRBJ1-1
CASSYEDRPNTEAFF
>16|TRBV27|TRBJ2-1
CASSLRGQGAYNEQFF
>13|TRBV18|TRBJ1-2
CASSPKRATGYTF
>14|TRBV3-1|TRBJ2-7
CASSQVRGIHEQYF
>16|TRBV20-1|TRBJ2-2
CSARDPGLTNTGELFF
>19|TRBV24-1|TRBJ2-3
CATSDFPRDPSGGTDTQYF
>14|TRBV3-1|TRBJ2-7
CASSQVGTPYEQYF
>18|TRBV5-1|TRBJ2-6
CASSLAKTGGAGANVLTF
>17|TRBV24-1|TRBJ2-1
CATSGSGLAGAYNEQFF
>16|TRBV27|TRBJ2-3
CASSFLGGAGSDTQYF
>14|TRBV5-1|TRBJ2-7
CASSSGTSYNEQYF
>16|TRBV27|NA
CAGSLSWTTSTYEQYF
>12|TRBV29-1|TRBJ2-1
CSVGLAGVEQFF
>16|TRBV5-6|TRBJ2-1
CASRYSGTSVYNEQFF
>16|TRBV4-1|TRBJ2-3
CASSQDRGGSADTQYF
>15|TRBV12-3/TRBV12-4|TRBJ2-7
CASSFNPTGSYEQYF
>14|TRBV2|TRBJ1-1
CASSEVGVGTEAFF
>11|TRBV20-1|TRBJ2-3
CSARQTDTQYF
>15|TRBV10-3|TRBJ2-7
CAISESRDRVYEQYF
>17|TRBV6-2/TRBV6-3|TRBJ2-7
CASNLGQEREDDYEQYF
>15|TRBV6-4|TRBJ1-5
CASSASARSNQPQHF
>16|TRBV20-1|TRBJ1-6
CSARSLQGIDNSPLHF
>12|TRBV3-1|NA
CASSHGSFEQYF
>13|TRBV3-1|TRBJ2-2
CASRRGATGELFF
>13|TRBV10-3|TRBJ2-5
CAIGTNRQETQYF
>15|TRBV2|NA
CASSEITGGAYEQYF
>15|TRBV4-2|TRBJ2-7
CASSQAGTRTYEQYF
>15|TRBV6-6|TRBJ2-5
CASSYSGGIQETQYF
>14|TRBV4-2|TRBJ2-1
CASSQGGLGNEQFF
>14|TRBV2|TRBJ2-2
CASKASSNTGELFF
>15|TRBV7-2|TRBJ2-7
CASSFDSLPGGEQYF
>17|TRBV7-8|TRBJ2-5
CASSLASGGAMFETQYF
>16|TRBV7-8|TRBJ1-1
CASSLDRRGLNTEAFF
>14|TRBV20-1|TRBJ2-4
CSAILDRAKNIQYF
>16|TRBV29-1|TRBJ2-1
CSVGRLTGIVYNEQFF
>13|TRBV4-2|TRBJ2-3
CASSQDPGDTQYF